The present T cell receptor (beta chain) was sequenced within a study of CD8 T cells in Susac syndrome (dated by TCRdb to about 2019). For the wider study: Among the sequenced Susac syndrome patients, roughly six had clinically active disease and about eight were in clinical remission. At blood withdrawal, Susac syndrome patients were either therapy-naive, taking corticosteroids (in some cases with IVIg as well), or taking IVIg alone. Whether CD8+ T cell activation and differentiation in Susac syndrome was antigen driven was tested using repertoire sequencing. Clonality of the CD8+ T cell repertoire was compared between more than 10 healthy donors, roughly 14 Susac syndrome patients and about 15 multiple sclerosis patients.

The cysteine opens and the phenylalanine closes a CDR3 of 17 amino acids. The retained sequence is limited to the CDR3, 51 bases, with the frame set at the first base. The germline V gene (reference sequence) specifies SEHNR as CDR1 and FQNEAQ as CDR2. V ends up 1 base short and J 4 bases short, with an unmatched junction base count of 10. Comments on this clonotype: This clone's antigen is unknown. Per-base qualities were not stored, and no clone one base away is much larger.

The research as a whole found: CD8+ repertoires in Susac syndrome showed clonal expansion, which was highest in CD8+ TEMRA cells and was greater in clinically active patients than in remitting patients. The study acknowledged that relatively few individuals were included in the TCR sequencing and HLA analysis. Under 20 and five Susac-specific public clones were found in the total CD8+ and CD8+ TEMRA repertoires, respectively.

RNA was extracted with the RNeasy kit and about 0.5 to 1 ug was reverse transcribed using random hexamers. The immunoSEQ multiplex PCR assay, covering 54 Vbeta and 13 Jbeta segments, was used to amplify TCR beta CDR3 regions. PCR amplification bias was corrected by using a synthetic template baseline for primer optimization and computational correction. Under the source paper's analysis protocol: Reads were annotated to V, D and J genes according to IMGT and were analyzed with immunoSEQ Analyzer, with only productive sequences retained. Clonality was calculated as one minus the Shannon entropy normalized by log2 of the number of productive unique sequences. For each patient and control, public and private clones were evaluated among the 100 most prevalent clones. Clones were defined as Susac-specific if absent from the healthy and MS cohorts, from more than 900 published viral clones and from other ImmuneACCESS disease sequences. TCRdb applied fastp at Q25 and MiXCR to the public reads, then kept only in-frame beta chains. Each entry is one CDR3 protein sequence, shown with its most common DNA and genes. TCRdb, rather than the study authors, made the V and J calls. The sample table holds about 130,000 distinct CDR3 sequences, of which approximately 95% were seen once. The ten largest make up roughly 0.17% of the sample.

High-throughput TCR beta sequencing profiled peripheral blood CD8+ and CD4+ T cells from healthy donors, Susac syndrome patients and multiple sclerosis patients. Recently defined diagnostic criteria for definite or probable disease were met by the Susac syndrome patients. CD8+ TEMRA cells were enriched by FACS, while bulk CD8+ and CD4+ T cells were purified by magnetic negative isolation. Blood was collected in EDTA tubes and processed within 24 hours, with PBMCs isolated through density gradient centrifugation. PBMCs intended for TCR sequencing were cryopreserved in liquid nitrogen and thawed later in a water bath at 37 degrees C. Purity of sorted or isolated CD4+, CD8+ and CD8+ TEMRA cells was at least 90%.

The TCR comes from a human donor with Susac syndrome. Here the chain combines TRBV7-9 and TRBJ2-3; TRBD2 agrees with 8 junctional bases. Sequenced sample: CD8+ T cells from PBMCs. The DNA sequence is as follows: TGTGCCAGCAGCTTAGAAAGTGCGGGAGGTTGGGCAGATACGCAGTATTTT. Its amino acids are CASSLESAGGWADTQYF.